The sequence of this T cell receptor (beta chain) was determined in a study of breast tumors, draining lymph nodes, adjacent tissues (dated by TCRdb to 2016 to 2017). As for the study more broadly: TCR beta repertoires were compared across tumor, adjacent nontumor tissue and axillary lymph nodes obtained from breast cancer patients. The study was designed to assess the relationships and possible T-cell exchange between tumor, surrounding tissue and draining lymph node repertoires in human breast cancer.

The lymph node samples were taken from the axillary draining lymph nodes of breast cancer patients. Sequencing was carried out with an Illumina HiSeq 2000. Multiplex PCR amplification was used to build the TCR beta chain libraries. The amplified TCR beta chain products were analyzed by high-throughput sequencing. The public reads were reanalyzed by TCRdb: fastp trimming at Q25, MiXCR alignment, in-frame beta chains only. Each CDR3 protein appears once, grouped with its most common genes and DNA. This sample holds 190,000 or so distinct CDR3 sequences; roughly 31% were observed only once. The ten largest clones take up 4% to 4.5% of the sample. Summary of the overall study and its limitations: Tumor and nontumor tissue repertoires were significantly more similar in luminal-like than in basal-like breast cancer. A scenario in which most tumor T cells derive from the lymph node and then expand within tumor tissue was judged to be consistent with the data. The conclusion that tumor T cells originate in lymph nodes was framed as consistent with a hypothesis rather than directly demonstrated. Tumor T-cell repertoires showed less diversity than lymph node repertoires and more diversity than nontumor tissue repertoires, and tumor T-cell repertoires showed preferential V and J gene usage.

Ten or more counts support this clonotype. Its antigen has not been determined. Per-base qualities were not stored, and no clone one base away is much larger. The sample taken for sequencing was axillary lymph node tissue. This clonotype was obtained from a female donor with breast cancer. Some clones in this sample may be carry-over from other donors' samples.

The nucleotide sequence is TGCAGTGCAAAGCCATCTAGCGGGGGCTACAATGAGCAGTTCTTC. Its coded protein is CSAKPSSGGYNEQFF. Rearrangement joined TRBV20-1 to TRBJ2-1; TRBD2 fits 10 bases in the junction. Its CDR3 holds 15 amino acids, cysteine through phenylalanine. Only the CDR3 DNA is retained, 45 bases long and in frame from the first base. Taken from the germline V gene (reference sequence), the CDR1 and CDR2 loops are DFQATT and SNEGSKA. The V end gives up 6 bases and the J end 3 bases, leaving 8 bases in the junction not matched to a gene.